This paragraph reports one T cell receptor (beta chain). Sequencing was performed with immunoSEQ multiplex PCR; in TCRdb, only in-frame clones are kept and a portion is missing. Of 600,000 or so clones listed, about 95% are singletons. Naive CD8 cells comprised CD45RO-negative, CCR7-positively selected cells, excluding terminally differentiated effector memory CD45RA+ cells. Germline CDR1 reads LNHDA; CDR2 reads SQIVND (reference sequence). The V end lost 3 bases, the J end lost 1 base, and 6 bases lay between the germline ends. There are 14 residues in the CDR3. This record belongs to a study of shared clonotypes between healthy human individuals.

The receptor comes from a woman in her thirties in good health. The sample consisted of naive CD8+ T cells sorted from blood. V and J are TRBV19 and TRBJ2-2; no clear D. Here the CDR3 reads CASSMGRNTGELFF. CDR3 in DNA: TGTGCCAGTAGTATGGGCAGGAACACCGGGGAGCTGTTTTTT.